These 15 T cell receptor beta chains share one sample of origin, sequenced in a study of T cells in Graves' hyperthyroidism and ophthalmopathy. Amplification yielded TCR beta CDR3 regions, with RNA transcripts as the source. First-round RT-PCR targeting the TCR CDR3 was performed with the HTBI primer set. TCRdb reprocessed the multiplex PCR reads with MiXCR, giving one entry per CDR3 protein. The data show a few hundred thousand distinct CDR3 sequences, around 14% seen once. Sequences were obtained from blood. These receptors all stem from a woman aged 25 to 39 with Graves' hyperthyroidism.

This clonotype was seen many times. CDR3: CASSLEFSRASYEQYF. The CDR3, as DNA: TGCGCCAGCAGCTTGGAATTCTCCCGGGCCTCCTACGAGCAGTACTTC. The V and J genes are TRBV5-1 and TRBJ2-7; D remains unclear. The CDR3 has 16 amino acids. V lost 0 bases and J lost 0, with 13 bases in between. Germline V gene data show CDR1 as SGHRS and CDR2 as YFSETQ.

There are many counts of this clonotype. This chain joins TRBV7-2 and TRBJ1-5; 8 bases line up with TRBD1. Trimming cost V 0 bases and J 7 bases; bases outside gene matches: 8. Germline V lookup: CDR1 SGHTA, CDR2 FQGNSA. This CDR3 has 16 residues. The chain's CDR3 is CASSLARDRIPQPQHF. Written as DNA, the CDR3 is TGTGCCAGCAGCTTAGCCCGGGACAGGATACCCCAGCCCCAGCATTTT.

This clonotype was counted many times. J is TRBJ2-1 and V is TRBV18, with 7 bases that match TRBD2. Per germline, CDR1 KGHSH and CDR2 LQKENI. V lost 3 bases and J lost 6; bases outside the gene matches: 5. This CDR3 is built from 14 residues. CDR3 nucleotide sequence: TGTGCCAGCTCACCCCCGGGCGGGAGCAATGAGCAGTTCTTC. Translating it yields CASSPPGGSNEQFF.

The table lists this clonotype with many counts. J is TRBJ2-7 and V is TRBV20-1; 11 bases map to TRBD2. This CDR3 has 15 residues. The ends lost 0 bases at V and 6 bases at J; junction bases unmatched: 7. CDR1 DFQATT and CDR2 SNEGSKA come from the germline V gene (reference sequence). The CDR3 DNA reads TGCAGTGCTAGAGATAGCGGGAGGGCCCGCGGCGAGCAGTACTTC. Translating gives CSARDSGRARGEQYF.

V usage is TRBV20-1 and J usage is TRBJ2-1; TRBD2 aligns across 8 bases. The CDR3 is 15 residues long. Germline V lookup: CDR1 DFQATT, CDR2 SNEGSKA (reference sequence). J lost 12 bases, V lost 5 bases, and 18 bases had no gene match. The CDR3 region has the DNA TGCAGTGCTCACGACAAATTGACTAGCGTGTCTGGGCAGTTCTTC. The encoded protein is CSAHDKLTSVSGQFF.

The sample holds a few counts of this clonotype. The chain links TRBV20-1 to TRBJ1-5; perhaps TRBD1 as D (5 bases). This CDR3 comprises 14 residues. The germline V gene has CDR1 DFQATT and CDR2 SNEGSKA (reference sequence). V lost 1 base and J 4 bases, leaving 11 bases between the germline ends. The CDR3 bases are TGCAGTGCTAGAGTACCGGGGGGTAATCAGCCCCAGCATTTT. It codes for CSARVPGGNQPQHF.

In the case of this clonotype: This may come from a read error, since a much larger clone is one base off. The chain has TRBV15 and TRBJ1-5; D is ambiguous. Trimming removed 5 bases at V and 9 bases at J, with 11 bases between. The CDR3 covers 12 residues. CDR1 LNHNV and CDR2 YYDKDF come from the germline V gene (reference sequence). The CDR3 DNA reads as TGTGCCACCAGCTGGTTAGATCGGCCCCAGCATTTT. This gives the protein CATSWLDRPQHF. Together with reference TRBV15 and TRBJ1-5, the CDR3 gives the full variable domain: DAMVIQNPRYQVTQFGKPVTLSCSQTLNHNVMYWYQQKSSQAPKLLFHYYDKDFNNEADTPDNFQSRRPNTSFCFLDIRSPGLGDTAMYLCATSWLDRPQHFGDGTRLSIL.

In its sample, this clonotype was seen many times. The rearrangement uses TRBV7-9 and TRBJ2-5; no definite D call. V lost 3 bases to trimming and J lost 4 bases, with 15 bases between them. CDR3 length: 15 amino acids. Germline V CDR1 and CDR2: SEHNR, FQNEAQ (reference sequence). The CDR3 here is CASSLPSPRPETQYF. In DNA form, the CDR3 reads TGTGCCAGCAGCTTGCCTTCACCCCGGCCAGAGACCCAGTACTTC.

This clonotype was seen at least ten times. The chain employs TRBV3-1 and TRBJ2-3; perhaps TRBD2 as D (5 bases). V lost 0 bases to trimming and J lost 4 bases, with 5 bases between them. The CDR3 contains 13 residues. Germline lookup yields CDR1 LGHDT and CDR2 YNNKEL (reference sequence). The CDR3 sequence is CASSQERADTQYF. In DNA form, the CDR3 reads TGTGCCAGCAGCCAAGAGCGGGCAGATACGCAGTATTTT.

The table lists this clonotype with a few counts. V usage is TRBV12-3 or TRBV12-4 and J usage is TRBJ2-2; D not certain. This CDR3 has 15 residues. V was clipped by 3 bases and J by 2 bases, with 10 bases between them. DNA for the CDR3: TGTGCCAGCAGTTTCGGTGTGGGTAACACCGGGGAGCTGTTTTTT. Protein: CASSFGVGNTGELFF.

The sample holds many counts of this clonotype. This chain uses TRBV19 with TRBJ2-2, with D hard to call. The germline V gene encodes CDR1 LNHDA and CDR2 SQIVND (reference sequence). The CDR3 runs to 13 residues. Trimming removed 1 base from V and 2 bases from J, with 2 bases in between. CDR3 in amino acids: CASSIANTGELFF. The DNA for the CDR3 is TGTGCCAGTAGTATAGCCAACACCGGGGAGCTGTTTTTT.

The V and J genes are TRBV2 and TRBJ2-3; the match to TRBD1 covers 9 bases. Trimming removed 3 bases from V and 2 bases from J; junction bases left unmatched: 3. CDR1 SNHLY and CDR2 FYNNEI come from the germline V gene. This CDR3 contains 15 residues. The CDR3 nucleotides read TGTGCCAGCAGTGAGGGGACAGGGTACACAGATACGCAGTATTTT. Its translation: CASSEGTGYTDTQYF. Full variable domain (outside the CDR3, taken from reference TRBV2 and TRBJ2-3): EPEVTQTPSHQVTQMGQEVILRCVPISNHLYFYWYRQILGQKVEFLVSFYNNEISEKSEIFDDQFSVERPDGSNFTLKIRSTKLEDSAMYFCASSEGTGYTDTQYFGPGTRLTVL.

The chain recombines TRBV11-2 with TRBJ2-1, with 7 bases lining up with TRBD2. Per germline, CDR1 SGHAT and CDR2 FQNNGV. The junction had 10 bases not matched to a gene; V was cut back by 9 bases and J by 5 bases. This CDR3 is built from 14 residues. The CDR3 protein is CASSITSAHNEQFF. Here the CDR3 DNA reads TGTGCCAGTAGTATTACTAGCGCTCACAATGAGCAGTTCTTC.

Only a few counts were recorded for this clonotype. This may stem from a read error, because a much larger clone lies one nucleotide away. This sequence joins TRBV6-1 and TRBJ1-1, with a tentative D call TRBD1 (6 bases). The V gene lost 7 bases and the J gene lost 1 base, with 13 bases spanning the gap. From germline, CDR1 is MNHNS and CDR2 SASEGT. The CDR3 sequence is 14 residues long. The CDR3 DNA reads as TGTGCCAGCACCTTCAGGGGATCGAACACTGAAGCTTTCTTT. Amino acid sequence: CASTFRGSNTEAFF.

J is TRBJ1-1 and V is TRBV7-9; possible D gene TRBD1, 6 bases. Germline V gene sequence: CDR1 SEHNR, CDR2 FQNEAQ (reference sequence). Trimming removed 1 base at V and 7 bases at J, with 7 bases between. The CDR3 is made up of 12 amino acids. The CDR3 spells CASSLEQGEAFF. CDR3 in DNA: TGTGCCAGCAGCTTAGAACAGGGTGAAGCTTTCTTT.